The clone carrying this TCR beta chain occurred a few times. Its antigen is not known. This entry belongs to a study of identical twins. The CDR3 contains 16 residues. Trimming shortened V by 1 base and J by 13 bases, and 22 bases separated the two germline ends. Overall study results and limits: With beta out-of-frame sequences, excess sharing by twins was weaker. It was out-of-frame TCR alpha sharing in monozygotic twins that models underestimated.

Via MiXCR, TCRdb re-called the 5' RACE reads, giving one row per CDR3 protein. The table lists 400,000 or so distinct CDR3 sequences, approximately 8.7% of them singletons, with over 7% in the top ten. This chain links TRBV12-3 or TRBV12-4 with TRBJ1-4; perhaps TRBD1 as D (5 bases). This TCR derives from a woman aged 50 to 60 in good health. Sample: naive T cells sorted from blood. This CDR3 reads CASSLVPSTGGKRLFF. CDR3 sequence (DNA): TGTGCCAGCAGTTTAGTACCGTCGACCGGGGGGAAAAGACTGTTTTTT.